The source of this T cell receptor beta chain is a study of radiotherapy plus CTLA-4 blockade in lung cancer. Only in-frame clones appear in the TCRdb table, and some are missing; sequencing was by immunoSEQ multiplex PCR. The sample lists around 55,000 clones; roughly 79% were seen once. CDR1 is SNHLY, CDR2 FYNNEI, per germline. J was trimmed by 5 bases and V by 6 bases; bases with no gene match: 7. CDR3 size: 15 residues. The chain combines TRBV2 with TRBJ2-5, with TRBD2 identical over 12 bases. This TCR derives from a human donor with non-small cell lung cancer whose response to radiotherapy plus ipilimumab could not be evaluated. The sequenced sample was peripheral blood, obtained from a patient treated with radiotherapy plus ipilimumab. DNA of the CDR3: TGTGCCAGCAGCGCAGGACTAGCGGGAAAGGAGACCCAGTACTTC. This sequence encodes CASSAGLAGKETQYF.